The 32 T cell receptor beta chains in this list originate from one sample, sequenced in a study of blood T cell repertoires in COVID-19. TCRdb keeps only in-frame clones here, not all; method: immunoSEQ multiplex PCR. Of hundreds of thousands of clones listed, roughly 91% are singletons. The sample comprised peripheral blood. Receptors were obtained from a woman in her 40s who had recovered from COVID-19.

The chain joins TRBV9 to TRBJ2-3, with 13 bases lining up with TRBD2. Germline V gene sequence: CDR1 SGDLS, CDR2 YYNGEE. After removal of 4 bases from V and 5 bases from J, the junction contained 7 bases not matched to a gene. The CDR3 consists of 16 residues. In nucleotides, the CDR3 is TGTGCCAGCAGCCGAGGGACTAGCGGGATGGGAGATACGCAGTATTTT. Encoded protein: CASSRGTSGMGDTQYF.

V usage is TRBV7-3 and J usage is TRBJ2-1; D may be TRBD2 (6 bases). Trimming pared 8 bases from V and 8 bases from J, leaving 19 bases between. The germline gives CDR1 SGHTA, CDR2 FQGTGA. The CDR3 extends over 14 amino acids. CDR3 DNA: TGTGCCAGCTCCCGCGGGACCCACGGCGATGAGCAGTTCTTC. It codes for CASSRGTHGDEQFF.

The rearrangement uses TRBV19 and TRBJ2-5, with 7 bases that match TRBD1. The J segment lost 5 bases and the V segment lost 7 bases, leaving 4 bases of the junction unmatched. This CDR3 has 12 residues. Germline V gene sequence: CDR1 LNHDA, CDR2 SQIVND (reference sequence). The CDR3 DNA follows: TGTGCCAGTACCGCACAGGGGGAGACCCAGTACTTC. It yields the protein CASTAQGETQYF. The complete variable domain, with remaining parts taken from reference TRBV19 and TRBJ2-5, reads DGGITQSPKYLFRKEGQNVTLSCEQNLNHDAMYWYRQDPGQGLRLIYYSQIVNDFQKGDIAEGYSVSREKKESFPLTVTSAQKNPTAFYLCASTAQGETQYFGPGTRLLVL.

This clone was recorded a few times. The chain links TRBV7-2 to TRBJ1-1, with D unresolved. Trimming pared 1 base from V and 1 base from J, leaving 7 bases between. The CDR3 is made up of 14 amino acids. Germline-derived CDR1 and CDR2 are SGHTA and FQGNSA. The CDR3 region has the DNA TGTGCCAGCAGCTTAGTATCGGGGAACACTGAAGCTTTCTTT. Amino acid sequence: CASSLVSGNTEAFF.

The chain is built from TRBV5-6 and TRBJ1-3; 11 nucleotides match TRBD1. The CDR3 totals 18 residues. V dropped 3 bases and J dropped 0; count of bases not matched to a gene: 8. The germline CDR1 and CDR2 sequences are SGHDT and YYEEEE. The CDR3 spells CASSSGQGAPSSGNTIYF. CDR3 DNA sequence: TGTGCCAGCAGCTCTGGACAGGGGGCCCCGAGCTCTGGAAACACCATATATTTT.

V usage is TRBV27 and J usage is TRBJ1-2, with D perhaps matching TRBD1 (6 bases). The CDR3 length is 12 residues. Germline CDR1 and CDR2: MNHEY and SMNVEV (reference sequence). V was shortened by 9 bases and J by 2 bases, with 10 bases between the two germline ends. CDR3 bases: TGTGCCAGTCGGACAGTAAACTATGGCTACACCTTC. This codes for CASRTVNYGYTF.

This sequence joins TRBV19 and TRBJ2-2, with TRBD2 matching over 8 bases. The CDR3 runs 16 residues. In germline, CDR1 is LNHDA, CDR2 SQIVND (reference sequence). The trim removed 5 bases at V and 3 bases at J, leaving 8 bases unmatched. The CDR3 loop reads CASSPRGGKDTGELFF. CDR3 DNA: TGTGCCAGTAGTCCCCGGGGGGGGAAGGACACCGGGGAGCTGTTTTTT.

V gene TRBV12-5 combines with J gene TRBJ1-3; D uncertain. Germline V gene data show CDR1 as LGHNT and CDR2 as FRNRAP. Trimming cost V 1 base and J 9 bases, with 4 bases left between them. The CDR3 consists of 11 residues. CDR3 nucleotides: TGTGCTAGTGGTTTGGGGCCCACCATATATTTT. It yields the protein CASGLGPTIYF.

V usage is TRBV6-6 and J usage is TRBJ2-6; TRBD1 matches 12 bases. Germline V gene sequence: CDR1 MNHNY, CDR2 SVGAGI (reference sequence). CDR3 length: 20 residues. The V segment lost 5 bases and the J segment 2 bases; nucleotides outside the gene matches: 13. DNA for the CDR3: TGTGCCAGCAGTCAACGGGTGGGACAGGGGGCCTTAACTGGGGCCAACGTCCTGACTTTC. As protein: CASSQRVGQGALTGANVLTF.

This chain links TRBV9 with TRBJ1-1, with D hard to call. The CDR3 consists of 18 residues. CDR1 and CDR2 from the germline V gene are SGDLS and YYNGEE. V was trimmed by 0 bases and J by 0 bases, leaving 18 bases between them. In nucleotides, the CDR3 is TGTGCCAGCAGCGTAGCTGCGGGGTGGCTGGCGATGAACACTGAAGCTTTCTTT. Protein sequence: CASSVAAGWLAMNTEAFF.

The V and J genes are TRBV4-3 and TRBJ2-7; 11 nucleotides match TRBD2. Germline V CDR1 and CDR2: LGHNA, YSLEER. With 1 base clipped from V and 7 bases from J, the junction kept 6 bases outside the gene matches. This CDR3 comprises 15 residues. CDR3 sequence reads: CASSQARLAGGEQYF. DNA of the CDR3: TGCGCCAGCAGCCAAGCCCGGCTAGCGGGAGGTGAGCAGTACTTC.

This chain joins TRBV6-2 or TRBV6-3 and TRBJ1-2; 9 bases line up with TRBD1. Germline CDR1 reads MNHEY; CDR2 reads SVGEGT. V was pared by 2 bases and J by 7 bases, with 8 bases of the junction left unmatched. The CDR3 has 15 residues. This CDR3 is CASSYGGTGLSGYTF. The CDR3 DNA reads as TGTGCCAGCAGTTACGGAGGGACAGGGCTCAGTGGCTACACCTTC.

This chain links TRBV11-3 with TRBJ1-1; the D is unclear. With 2 bases removed from V and 6 bases from J, the gap between germline ends came to 4 bases. CDR3 length equals 11 residues. Looked up from germline, CDR1 is SGHNT and CDR2 is YENEEA. CDR3 sequence: CASSLSSEAFF. Written as DNA, the CDR3 is TGTGCCAGCAGCTTAAGCTCTGAAGCTTTCTTT.

V usage is TRBV11-3 and J usage is TRBJ2-1, with a tentative D call TRBD2 (6 bases). The CDR3 extends over 15 amino acids. Looked up from germline, CDR1 is SGHNT and CDR2 is YENEEA. The V end lost 5 bases, the J end lost 0 bases, and 11 bases lay between the germline ends. The CDR3 protein is CASSPGDSSYNEQFF. The DNA of the CDR3 is TGTGCCAGCAGCCCGGGGGACTCCTCCTACAATGAGCAGTTCTTC. The full variable domain, rest sourced from reference TRBV11-3 and TRBJ2-1, is EAGVVQSPRYKIIEKKQPVAFWCNPISGHNTLYWYLQNLGQGPELLIRYENEEAVDDSQLPKDRFSAERLKGVDSTLKIQPAELGDSAVYLCASSPGDSSYNEQFFGPGTRLTVL.

The gene calls are TRBV30 and TRBJ1-6; the D gene is possibly TRBD1 (5 bases). The V end lost 4 bases, the J end lost 1 base, and 14 bases lay between the germline ends. The germline V gene encodes CDR1 GTSNPN and CDR2 SVGIG (reference sequence). This CDR3 is 16 amino acids long. CDR3 nucleotides: TGTGCCTGGACGGGGGGGGGTTGGTCCTATAATTCACCCCTCCACTTT. Its protein is CAWTGGGWSYNSPLHF.

This chain connects TRBV29-1 to TRBJ1-3, with D uncertain. The germline V gene has CDR1 SQVTM and CDR2 ANQGSEA. The length of the CDR3 is 14 residues. V lost 4 bases and J lost 0, with 10 bases in between. The CDR3 DNA sequence: TGCAGCGTTGGGTTTGCGGGCTCTGGAAACACCATATATTTT. This sequence encodes CSVGFAGSGNTIYF.

The DNA of the CDR3 is TGTGCCTGGAGTGTAGGGGGTGAAGCTTTCTTT. Translation gives CAWSVGGEAFF. The chain combines TRBV30 with TRBJ1-1; tentative D call: TRBD1 (6 bases). CDR3 size: 11 residues. CDR1 and CDR2 (germline): GTSNPN, SVGIG (reference sequence). The ends were cut back, 0 bases at V and 7 bases at J, with 6 bases in the middle.

This chain joins TRBV2 and TRBJ1-1; weak D call: TRBD1 (5 bases). The CDR3 totals 11 residues. Germline V gives CDR1 SNHLY, CDR2 FYNNEI. V was pared by 10 bases and J by 6 bases, with 12 bases between. In DNA, the CDR3 is TGTGCCACCCGGGGGGGGGCTGAAGCTTTCTTT. It codes for CATRGGAEAFF.

The chain is built from TRBV7-6 and TRBJ2-3; a weak D match, TRBD2 (6 bases). V was shortened by 2 bases and J by 1 base, with 10 bases between the two germline ends. Germline CDR1 is SGHVS and CDR2 is FNYEAQ. The CDR3 runs 15 residues. The CDR3 loop reads CASSLRRDRTDTQYF. The CDR3, as DNA: TGTGCCAGCAGCTTAAGGCGGGACCGCACAGATACGCAGTATTTT.

The J gene is TRBJ1-2, the V gene TRBV7-9; no reliable D call. CDR3 length: 13 residues. V was pared by 2 bases and J by 3 bases, with 7 bases between. The germline V gene has CDR1 SEHNR and CDR2 FQNEAQ (reference sequence). CDR3 residues: CASSLPGYYGYTF. CDR3 bases: TGTGCCAGCAGCTTACCCGGGTACTATGGCTACACCTTC.

This clone was detected only once. V is TRBV14 and J is TRBJ1-2; TRBD1 agrees at 8 bases. Germline loops: CDR1 SGHDN, CDR2 FVKESK. This CDR3 spans 13 amino acids. V trimming: 4 bases; J trimming: 4 bases; junction bases outside the gene matches: 2. The CDR3 here is CASSRQGPYGYTF. As DNA, the CDR3 is TGTGCCAGCAGCCGACAGGGGCCCTATGGCTACACCTTC.

This rearrangement joins TRBV27 to TRBJ1-1; D is perhaps TRBD1 (6 bases). The V and J ends lost 6 bases and 4 bases respectively, with 15 bases between them. Per germline, CDR1 MNHEY and CDR2 SMNVEV (reference sequence). The CDR3 covers 14 residues. The CDR3 is CASSPLGAGTEAFF. The CDR3 nucleotides are TGTGCCAGCAGCCCCCTGGGGGCCGGCACTGAAGCTTTCTTT.

This clone was seen ten or more times. This sequence joins TRBV27 and TRBJ2-3; 11 nucleotides agree with TRBD2. The V gene end was trimmed by 4 bases and the J gene end by 4 bases; junction bases not matched to a gene: 10. The germline V gene has CDR1 MNHEY and CDR2 SMNVEV (reference sequence). CDR3 size: 17 residues. This CDR3 reads CASSSPVLAGGADTQYF. The CDR3 coding sequence is TGTGCCAGCAGTTCCCCTGTGCTAGCGGGAGGAGCAGATACGCAGTATTTT.

The rearrangement links TRBV7-9 to TRBJ2-3; 7 bases match TRBD2. This CDR3 contains 14 residues. Germline V gene lookup returns CDR1 SEHNR and CDR2 FQNEAQ (reference sequence). V was pared by 5 bases and J by 4 bases, with 6 bases of the junction left unmatched. The CDR3 DNA is TGTGCCAGCAGCGTGACCCGGGGGGCAGATACGCAGTATTTT. Residues: CASSVTRGADTQYF.

The rearrangement links TRBV4-3 to TRBJ1-1; possibly TRBD1 for D (6 bases). The V gene's germline CDR1 is LGHNA and CDR2 YSLEER. The CDR3 loop spans 14 amino acids. V lost 0 bases and J 8 bases, leaving 13 bases between the germline ends. The CDR3 loop is CASSQEQWGREAFF. The DNA of the CDR3 is TGCGCCAGCAGCCAAGAGCAGTGGGGGCGAGAAGCTTTCTTT.

The V call is TRBV7-8, the J call TRBJ1-5; TRBD1 matches 9 bases. The CDR3 length is 15 residues. V lost 5 bases to trimming and J lost 6 bases; unmatched junction nucleotides: 8. Germline V CDR1 and CDR2: SGHVS, FQNEAQ. The CDR3 spells CASSPPGTGIQPQHF. CDR3 DNA: TGTGCCAGCAGCCCACCCGGGACAGGGATTCAGCCCCAGCATTTT. Combining the CDR3 with reference TRBV7-8 and TRBJ1-5 gives the whole variable domain GAGVSQSPRYKVAKRGQDVALRCDPISGHVSLFWYQQALGQGPEFLTYFQNEAQLDKSGLPSDRFFAERPEGSVSTLKIQRTQQEDSAVYLCASSPPGTGIQPQHFGDGTRLSIL.

The chain couples TRBV7-9 to TRBJ1-5; TRBD1 agrees at 11 bases. The J segment lost 6 bases and the V segment lost 3 bases, leaving 4 bases of the junction unmatched. The CDR3 covers 15 residues. CDR1 is SEHNR, CDR2 FQNEAQ, per germline (reference sequence). Written as DNA, the CDR3 is TGTGCCAGCAGCTTCGGACAGGGGGCGAGTCAGCCCCAGCATTTT. Protein product: CASSFGQGASQPQHF.

The genes are TRBV24-1 and TRBJ2-3; 11 bases are shared with TRBD2. The CDR3 contains 16 residues. Trimming cost V 7 bases and J 6 bases; bases outside gene matches: 11. Germline CDR1 is KGHDR and CDR2 is SFDVKD. The CDR3 bases are TGTGCCACCAGCCCCGCTAGCGGGAGGCCGCGGGATACGCAGTATTTT. Its protein is CATSPASGRPRDTQYF.

The genes are TRBV7-9 and TRBJ2-5; D is undetermined. The V end was cut by 1 base, the J end by 5 bases, with 5 bases between. The CDR3 covers 12 residues. From germline, CDR1 is SEHNR and CDR2 FQNEAQ (reference sequence). CDR3 in amino acids: CASSLVRETQYF. The CDR3 DNA reads TGTGCCAGCAGCTTAGTCAGGGAGACCCAGTACTTC.

As for this clone: An end of the junction does not agree with germline; a read error may underlie this. This chain connects TRBV7-7 to TRBJ1-4; D is possibly TRBD1 (5 bases). From germline, CDR1 is SSHAT and CDR2 FNYEAQ (reference sequence). The CDR3 totals 13 residues. CDR3 sequence (DNA): TGTGCTAGCAGCTCAGACCGGGGGGAAAAACTGTTTTTT. Residues: CASSSDRGEKLFF.

The rearrangement joins TRBV18 to TRBJ1-1; 8 nucleotides match TRBD1. Germline CDR1 and CDR2: KGHSH and LQKENI. Trimming cost V 1 base and J 10 bases; bases outside gene matches: 2. The CDR3 totals 12 residues. In DNA, the CDR3 is TGTGCCAGCTCACCACAAGACAGGGGAGCTTTCTTT. Translation: CASSPQDRGAFF.

The J gene is TRBJ1-6, the V gene TRBV7-2; the D gene is possibly TRBD1 (5 bases). The CDR3 runs to 14 residues. The germline CDR1 and CDR2 sequences are SGHTA and FQGNSA. Between the trimmed V and J ends, which lost 1 base and 10 bases, there was a span of 11 bases. CDR3 in amino acids: CASSLVGRGSPLHF. In DNA form, the CDR3 reads TGTGCCAGCAGCTTAGTGGGTCGGGGGTCACCCCTCCACTTT.